This is a list of T cell receptor beta chains from one sample in a study of monozygotic twins with inflammatory bowel disease. No DNA is given; TCRdb re-called the 5' RACE reads and lists each CDR3 protein once. The repertoire table contains some 160,000 distinct CDR3 sequences. The specimen was blood. The receptors stem from a human donor with ulcerative colitis or Crohn's disease, or a healthy co-twin of an affected twin (not recorded which). The CDR3 runs from the conserved cysteine through the conserved F or W.

v_call: TRBV20-1; j_call: TRBJ2-2; cdr3_aa: CSARDRAGELFF
v_call: TRBV5-5; j_call: TRBJ2-7; cdr3_aa: CASSFGSGGYEQYF
v_call: TRBV2; j_call: TRBJ2-7; cdr3_aa: CASSEGGASYYEQYF
v_call: TRBV10-3; j_call: TRBJ1-1; cdr3_aa: CAISEFRTEAFF
v_call: TRBV6-1; j_call: TRBJ1-1; cdr3_aa: CASRLGQGQNTEAFF
v_call: TRBV30; j_call: TRBJ1-5; cdr3_aa: CAWSVRGAGNQPQHF
v_call: TRBV27; j_call: TRBJ1-6; cdr3_aa: CASRPTGQGSNSPLHF
v_call: TRBV7-9; j_call: TRBJ1-3; cdr3_aa: CASSFAPGASGNTIYF
v_call: TRBV10-3; j_call: TRBJ2-7; cdr3_aa: CAIRGPGSYGQYF
v_call: TRBV24-1; j_call: TRBJ2-1; cdr3_aa: CATSGSGETSYNEQFF
v_call: TRBV7-2; j_call: TRBJ1-5; cdr3_aa: CASSLAEREGAMGNQPQHF
v_call: TRBV20-1; j_call: TRBJ2-7; cdr3_aa: CSAVEVFSGSEQYF
v_call: TRBV5-1; j_call: TRBJ2-3; cdr3_aa: CASSIQGAKDTQYF
v_call: TRBV4-3; j_call: TRBJ2-1; cdr3_aa: CASSSDRGYNEQFF
v_call: TRBV11-2; j_call: TRBJ2-1; cdr3_aa: CASSALGEVVAYNEQFF
v_call: TRBV7-9; j_call: TRBJ1-4; cdr3_aa: CASSSPGGEKLFF
v_call: TRBV19; j_call: TRBJ1-5; cdr3_aa: CASSRGRTGTNQPQHF
v_call: TRBV27; j_call: TRBJ2-3; cdr3_aa: CASSLTLGRSDTQYF
v_call: TRBV28; j_call: TRBJ2-7; cdr3_aa: CATYQMVSSYEQYF
v_call: TRBV11-2; j_call: TRBJ2-1; cdr3_aa: CASSFGAGGSSHNEQFF
v_call: TRBV19; j_call: TRBJ1-5; cdr3_aa: CATNRIYSNQPQHF
v_call: TRBV4-3; j_call: TRBJ2-3; cdr3_aa: CASSRLANSDTQYF
v_call: TRBV29-1; j_call: TRBJ2-7; cdr3_aa: CSVPRGPHEQYF
v_call: TRBV4-3; j_call: TRBJ2-7; cdr3_aa: CASSQDRTSGISYEQYF
v_call: TRBV14; j_call: TRBJ2-5; cdr3_aa: CASSQGGFYRETQYF
v_call: TRBV5-1; j_call: TRBJ1-2; cdr3_aa: CASSLDPDYGYTF
v_call: TRBV20-1; j_call: TRBJ2-3; cdr3_aa: CSARPSGRSDTQYF
v_call: TRBV7-3; j_call: TRBJ1-2; cdr3_aa: CARGGDVGYYGYTF
v_call: TRBV5-1; j_call: TRBJ2-1; cdr3_aa: CASSLEGGKFF
v_call: TRBV2; j_call: TRBJ1-2; cdr3_aa: CASDLTATTGYTF
v_call: TRBV7-9; j_call: TRBJ2-2; cdr3_aa: CASSSDTGELFF
v_call: TRBV5-1; j_call: TRBJ1-5; cdr3_aa: CASSPDGDYNQPQHF
v_call: TRBV6-1; j_call: TRBJ1-6; cdr3_aa: CASTEGPNLFGSPLHF
v_call: TRBV4-3; j_call: TRBJ1-5; cdr3_aa: CASSQDTRGHQPQHF
v_call: TRBV20-1; j_call: TRBJ2-3; cdr3_aa: CSARWGTSGKAQYF
v_call: TRBV5-4; j_call: TRBJ1-4; cdr3_aa: CASSAVATNEKLFF
v_call: TRBV6-6; j_call: TRBJ1-1; cdr3_aa: CASSRGRGWTEAFF
v_call: TRBV7-9; j_call: TRBJ1-4; cdr3_aa: CASSPSGQGYEKLFF
v_call: TRBV29-1; j_call: TRBJ1-3; cdr3_aa: CSVEKAGNTIYF
v_call: TRBV5-1; j_call: TRBJ1-1; cdr3_aa: CASSSDRGQTEAFF
v_call: TRBV5-4; j_call: TRBJ2-3; cdr3_aa: CASSLRLLAGIDTQYF
v_call: TRBV15; j_call: TRBJ2-5; cdr3_aa: CATSRRTGEETQYF
v_call: TRBV12-2; j_call: TRBJ2-5; cdr3_aa: CASRPGTSGRADGETQYF
v_call: TRBV24-1; j_call: TRBJ1-1; cdr3_aa: CATSDRGQTEAFF
v_call: TRBV12-3/TRBV12-4; j_call: TRBJ2-3; cdr3_aa: CASSFTGYTDTQYF
v_call: TRBV28; j_call: TRBJ1-5; cdr3_aa: CASSSTGGPQHF
v_call: TRBV27; j_call: TRBJ1-6; cdr3_aa: CASSLFYHGQGMSSPLHF
v_call: TRBV6-5; j_call: TRBJ2-5; cdr3_aa: CASSYSSLTRGETQYF
v_call: TRBV5-1; j_call: TRBJ2-3; cdr3_aa: CASSVRLAAGPDTQYF
v_call: TRBV20-1; j_call: TRBJ1-1; cdr3_aa: CSARDQGSTEAFF
v_call: TRBV7-9; j_call: TRBJ2-3; cdr3_aa: CATPSGRRIDTQYF
v_call: TRBV5-1; j_call: TRBJ2-1; cdr3_aa: CASSFGARSYNEQFF
v_call: TRBV20-1; j_call: TRBJ1-5; cdr3_aa: CSAPNRGRGNQPQHF
v_call: TRBV5-1; j_call: TRBJ1-5; cdr3_aa: CASSFRHRWSNQPQHF
v_call: TRBV6-4; j_call: TRBJ1-1; cdr3_aa: CASRADRLAEAFF
v_call: TRBV12-3/TRBV12-4; j_call: TRBJ2-1; cdr3_aa: CASSFELAGNNEQFF
v_call: TRBV30; j_call: TRBJ2-3; cdr3_aa: CAWIPLSDTQYF
v_call: TRBV7-2; j_call: TRBJ2-2; cdr3_aa: CASSPGLAGSGELFF
v_call: TRBV29-1; j_call: TRBJ2-5; cdr3_aa: CSVGGPGGQETQYF